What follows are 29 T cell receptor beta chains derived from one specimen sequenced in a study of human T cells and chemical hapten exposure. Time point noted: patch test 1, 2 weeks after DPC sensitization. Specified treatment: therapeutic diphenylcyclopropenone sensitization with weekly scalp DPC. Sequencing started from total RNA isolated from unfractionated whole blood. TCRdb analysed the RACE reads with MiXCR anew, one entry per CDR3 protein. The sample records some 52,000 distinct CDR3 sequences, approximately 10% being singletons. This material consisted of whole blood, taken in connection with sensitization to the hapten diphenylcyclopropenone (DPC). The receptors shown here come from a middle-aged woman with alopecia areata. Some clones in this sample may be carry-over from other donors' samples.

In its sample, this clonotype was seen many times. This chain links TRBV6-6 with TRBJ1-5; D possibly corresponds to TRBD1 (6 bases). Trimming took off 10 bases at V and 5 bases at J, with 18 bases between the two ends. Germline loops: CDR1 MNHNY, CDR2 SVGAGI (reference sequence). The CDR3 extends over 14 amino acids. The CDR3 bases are TGTGCCACCCGAGGGGGGGGGAAGGATCAGCCCCAGCATTTT. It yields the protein CATRGGGKDQPQHF.

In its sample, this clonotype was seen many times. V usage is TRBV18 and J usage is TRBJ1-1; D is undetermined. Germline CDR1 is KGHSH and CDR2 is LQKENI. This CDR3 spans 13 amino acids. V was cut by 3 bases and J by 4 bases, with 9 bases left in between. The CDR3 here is CASSPPGFTEAFF. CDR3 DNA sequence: TGTGCCAGCTCACCTCCCGGTTTCACTGAAGCTTTCTTT.

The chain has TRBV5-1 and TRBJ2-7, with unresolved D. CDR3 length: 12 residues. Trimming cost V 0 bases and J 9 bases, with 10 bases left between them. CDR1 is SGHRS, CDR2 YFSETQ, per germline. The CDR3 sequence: CASSLGMEGQYF. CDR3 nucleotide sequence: TGCGCCAGCAGCTTGGGCATGGAAGGGCAGTACTTC.

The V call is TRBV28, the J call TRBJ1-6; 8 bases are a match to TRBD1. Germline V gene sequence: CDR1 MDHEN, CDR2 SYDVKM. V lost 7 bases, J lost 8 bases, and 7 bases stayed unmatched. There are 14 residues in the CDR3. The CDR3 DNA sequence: TGTGCCAGCACGTCCGGGACAGGCTATTCACCCCTCCACTTT. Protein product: CASTSGTGYSPLHF.

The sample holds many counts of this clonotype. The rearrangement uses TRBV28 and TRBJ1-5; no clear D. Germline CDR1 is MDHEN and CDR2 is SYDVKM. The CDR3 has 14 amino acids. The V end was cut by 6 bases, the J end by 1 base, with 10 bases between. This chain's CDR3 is CASSLRMSNQPQHF. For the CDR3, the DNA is TGTGCCAGCAGCCTAAGGATGAGCAATCAGCCCCAGCATTTT. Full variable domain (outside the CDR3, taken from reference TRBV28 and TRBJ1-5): DVKVTQSSRYLVKRTGEKVFLECVQDMDHENMFWYRQDPGLGLRLIYFSYDVKMKEKGDIPEGYSVSREKKERFSLILESASTNQTSMYLCASSLRMSNQPQHFGDGTRLSIL.

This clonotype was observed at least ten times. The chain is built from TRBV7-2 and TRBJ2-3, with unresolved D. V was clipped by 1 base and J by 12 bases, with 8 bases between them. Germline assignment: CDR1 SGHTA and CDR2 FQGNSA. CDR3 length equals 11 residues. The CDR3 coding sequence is TGTGCCAGCAGCTTAGGAACGGGTCAGTATTTT. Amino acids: CASSLGTGQYF.

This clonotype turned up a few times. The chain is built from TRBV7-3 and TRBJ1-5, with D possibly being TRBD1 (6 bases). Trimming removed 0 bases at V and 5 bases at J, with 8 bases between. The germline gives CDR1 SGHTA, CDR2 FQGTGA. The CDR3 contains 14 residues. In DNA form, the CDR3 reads TGTGCCAGCAGCTTAACAGGGGGGGATCAGCCCCAGCATTTT. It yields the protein CASSLTGGDQPQHF.

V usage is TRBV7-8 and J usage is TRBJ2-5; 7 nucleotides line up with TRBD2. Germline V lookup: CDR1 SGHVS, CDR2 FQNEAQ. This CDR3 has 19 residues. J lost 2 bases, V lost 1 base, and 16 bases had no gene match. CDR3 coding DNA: TGTGCCAGCAGCTTAGGCGGCCCCCTGGCTAGCGGTCCTCAAGAGACCCAGTACTTC. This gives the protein CASSLGGPLASGPQETQYF.

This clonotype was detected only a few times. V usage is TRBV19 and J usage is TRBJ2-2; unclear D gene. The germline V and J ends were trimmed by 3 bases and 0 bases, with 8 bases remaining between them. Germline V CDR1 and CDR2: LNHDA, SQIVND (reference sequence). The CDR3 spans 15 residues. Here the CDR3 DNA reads TGTGCCAGTAGTATTGAGAACGCGAACACCGGGGAGCTGTTTTTT. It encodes CASSIENANTGELFF.

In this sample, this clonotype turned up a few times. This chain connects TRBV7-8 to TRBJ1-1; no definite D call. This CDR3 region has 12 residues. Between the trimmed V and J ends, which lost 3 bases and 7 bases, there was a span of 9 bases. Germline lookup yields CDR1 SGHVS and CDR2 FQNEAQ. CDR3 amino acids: CASSLDQYEAFF. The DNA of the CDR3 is TGTGCCAGCAGCTTGGACCAGTATGAAGCTTTCTTT.

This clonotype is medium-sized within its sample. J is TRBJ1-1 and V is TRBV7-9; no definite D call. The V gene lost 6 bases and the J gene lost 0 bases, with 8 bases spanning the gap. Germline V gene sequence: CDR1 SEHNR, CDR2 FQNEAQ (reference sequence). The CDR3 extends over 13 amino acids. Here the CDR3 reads CASRAPMNTEAFF. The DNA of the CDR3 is TGTGCCAGCAGGGCGCCCATGAACACTGAAGCTTTCTTT.

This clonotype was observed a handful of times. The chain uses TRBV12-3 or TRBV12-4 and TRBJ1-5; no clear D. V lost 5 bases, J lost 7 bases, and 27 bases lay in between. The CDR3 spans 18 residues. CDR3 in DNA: TGTGCCAGCAGTGGACGAAATGAAGCCGCTATGGGTGAACAGCCCCAGCATTTT. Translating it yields CASSGRNEAAMGEQPQHF.

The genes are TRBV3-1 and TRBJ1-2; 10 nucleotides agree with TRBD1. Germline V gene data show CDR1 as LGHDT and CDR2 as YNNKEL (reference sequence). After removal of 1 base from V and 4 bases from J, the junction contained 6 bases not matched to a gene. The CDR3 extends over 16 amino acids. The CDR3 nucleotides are TGTGCCAGCAGCCAAGTAAGGAGGACAGGGGGCTATGGCTACACCTTC. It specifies CASSQVRRTGGYGYTF.

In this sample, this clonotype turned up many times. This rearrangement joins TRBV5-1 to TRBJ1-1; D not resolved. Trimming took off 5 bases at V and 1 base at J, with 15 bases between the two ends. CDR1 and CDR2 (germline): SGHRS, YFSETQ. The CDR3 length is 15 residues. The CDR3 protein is CASSPGDRGNTEAFF. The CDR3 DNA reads TGCGCCAGCAGTCCCGGCGACCGGGGGAACACTGAAGCTTTCTTT. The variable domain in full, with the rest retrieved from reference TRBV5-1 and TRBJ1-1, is KAGVTQTPRYLIKTRGQQVTLSCSPISGHRSVSWYQQTPGQGLQFLFEYFSETQRNKGNFPGRFSGRQFSNSRSEMNVSTLELGDSALYLCASSPGDRGNTEAFFGQGTRLTVV.

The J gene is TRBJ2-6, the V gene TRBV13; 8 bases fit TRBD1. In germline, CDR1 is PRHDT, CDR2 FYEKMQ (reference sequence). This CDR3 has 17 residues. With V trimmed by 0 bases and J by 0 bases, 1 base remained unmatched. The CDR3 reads CASSLGQGGSGANVLTF. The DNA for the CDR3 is TGTGCCAGCAGCTTAGGACAGGGGGGCTCTGGGGCCAACGTCCTGACTTTC.

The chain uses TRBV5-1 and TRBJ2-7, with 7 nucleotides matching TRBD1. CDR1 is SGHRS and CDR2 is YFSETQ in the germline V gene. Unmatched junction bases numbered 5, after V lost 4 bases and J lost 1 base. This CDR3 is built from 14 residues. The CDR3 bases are TGCGCCAGCAGCACTGGGACAGCTTCCTACGAGCAGTACTTC. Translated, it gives CASSTGTASYEQYF.

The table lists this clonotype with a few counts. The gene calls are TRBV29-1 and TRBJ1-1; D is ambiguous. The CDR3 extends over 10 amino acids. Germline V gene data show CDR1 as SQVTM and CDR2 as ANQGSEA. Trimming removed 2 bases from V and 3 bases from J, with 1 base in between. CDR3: CSVEYTEAFF. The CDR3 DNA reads TGCAGCGTTGAATACACTGAAGCTTTCTTT.

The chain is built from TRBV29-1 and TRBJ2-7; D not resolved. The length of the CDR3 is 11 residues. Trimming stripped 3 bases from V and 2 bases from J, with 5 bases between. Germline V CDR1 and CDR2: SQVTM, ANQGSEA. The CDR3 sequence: CSVDTTYEQYF. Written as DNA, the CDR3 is TGCAGCGTTGACACGACCTACGAGCAGTACTTC.

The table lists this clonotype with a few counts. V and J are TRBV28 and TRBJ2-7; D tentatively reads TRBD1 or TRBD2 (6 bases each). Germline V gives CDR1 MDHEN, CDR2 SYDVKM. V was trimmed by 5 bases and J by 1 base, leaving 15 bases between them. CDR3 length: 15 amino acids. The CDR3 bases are TGTGCCAGCAGTCCTGGGGGGACAACATCCTACGAGCAGTACTTC. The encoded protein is CASSPGGTTSYEQYF.

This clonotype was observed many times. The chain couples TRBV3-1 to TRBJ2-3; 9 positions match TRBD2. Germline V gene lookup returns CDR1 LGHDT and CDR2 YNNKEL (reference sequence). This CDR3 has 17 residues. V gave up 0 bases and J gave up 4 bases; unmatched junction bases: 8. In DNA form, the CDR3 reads TGTGCCAGCAGCCAAGATCGCTTAGCGGGAGTGGCAGATACGCAGTATTTT. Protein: CASSQDRLAGVADTQYF.

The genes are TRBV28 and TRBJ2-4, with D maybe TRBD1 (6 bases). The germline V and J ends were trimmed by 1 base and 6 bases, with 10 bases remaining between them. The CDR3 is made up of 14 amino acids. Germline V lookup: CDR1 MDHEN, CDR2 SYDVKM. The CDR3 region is CASSLSGAANIQYF. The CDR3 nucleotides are TGTGCCAGCAGTTTATCAGGGGCGGCAAACATTCAGTACTTC.

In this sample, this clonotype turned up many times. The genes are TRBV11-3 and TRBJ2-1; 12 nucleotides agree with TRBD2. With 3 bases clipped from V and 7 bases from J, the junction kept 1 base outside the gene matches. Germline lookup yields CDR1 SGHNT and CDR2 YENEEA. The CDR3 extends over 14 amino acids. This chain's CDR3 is CASSLTSGSNEQFF. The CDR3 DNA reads TGTGCCAGCAGCTTGACTAGCGGGAGTAATGAGCAGTTCTTC.

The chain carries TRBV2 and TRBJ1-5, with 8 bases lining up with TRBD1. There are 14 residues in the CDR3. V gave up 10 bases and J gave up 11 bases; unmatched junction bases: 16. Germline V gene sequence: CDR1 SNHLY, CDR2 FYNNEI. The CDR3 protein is CATAAQGVPWAQHF. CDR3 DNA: TGTGCCACCGCTGCACAGGGGGTACCTTGGGCCCAGCATTTT. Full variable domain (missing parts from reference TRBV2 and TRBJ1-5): EPEVTQTPSHQVTQMGQEVILRCVPISNHLYFYWYRQILGQKVEFLVSFYNNEISEKSEIFDDQFSVERPDGSNFTLKIRSTKLEDSAMYFCATAAQGVPWAQHFGDGTRLSIL.

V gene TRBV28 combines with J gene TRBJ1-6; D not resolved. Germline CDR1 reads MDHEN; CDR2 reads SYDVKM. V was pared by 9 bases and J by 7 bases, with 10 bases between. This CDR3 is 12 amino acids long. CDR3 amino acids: CARTGRNSPLHF. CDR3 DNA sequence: TGTGCCAGGACCGGGAGGAATTCACCCCTCCACTTT.

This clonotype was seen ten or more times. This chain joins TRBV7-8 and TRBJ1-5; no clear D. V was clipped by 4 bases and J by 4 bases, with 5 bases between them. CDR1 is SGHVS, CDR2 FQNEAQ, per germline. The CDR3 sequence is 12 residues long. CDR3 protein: CASSYPNQPQHF. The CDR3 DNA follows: TGTGCCAGCAGCTACCCTAATCAGCCCCAGCATTTT.

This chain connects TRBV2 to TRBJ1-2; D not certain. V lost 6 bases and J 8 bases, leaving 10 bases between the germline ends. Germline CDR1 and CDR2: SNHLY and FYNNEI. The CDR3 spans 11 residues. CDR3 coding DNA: TGTGCCAGCAGGTCGCCGGAGGGCTACACCTTC. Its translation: CASRSPEGYTF.

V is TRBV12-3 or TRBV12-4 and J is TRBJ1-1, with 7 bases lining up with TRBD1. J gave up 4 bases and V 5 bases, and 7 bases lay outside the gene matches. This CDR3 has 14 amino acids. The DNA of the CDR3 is TGTGCCAGCAGTCTTACAGGGGTGGGCACTGAAGCTTTCTTT. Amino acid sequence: CASSLTGVGTEAFF.

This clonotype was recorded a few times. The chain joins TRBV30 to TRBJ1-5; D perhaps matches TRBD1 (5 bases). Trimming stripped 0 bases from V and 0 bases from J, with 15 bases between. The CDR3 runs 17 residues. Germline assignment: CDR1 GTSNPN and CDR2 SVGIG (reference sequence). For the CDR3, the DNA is TGTGCCTGGAGTGTAAGGCCTACAGGTTATAGCAATCAGCCCCAGCATTTT. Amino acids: CAWSVRPTGYSNQPQHF.

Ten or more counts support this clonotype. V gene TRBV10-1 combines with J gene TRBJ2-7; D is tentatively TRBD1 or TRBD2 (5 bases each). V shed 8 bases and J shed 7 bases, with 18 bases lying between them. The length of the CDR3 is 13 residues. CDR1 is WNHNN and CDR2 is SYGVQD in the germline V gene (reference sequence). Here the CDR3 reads CASSPGRRFEQYF. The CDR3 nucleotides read TGCGCCAGCTCCCCGGGACGCCGCTTTGAGCAGTACTTC.